One sample yielded the 26 T cell receptor beta chains listed below, sequenced in a study of CXCR3-negative and CXCR3-positive naive CD8 T cells. Libraries of TRB cDNA were made by 5' RACE and carried UMIs. Using the 5' RACE reads, TCRdb records one entry per CDR3 protein without DNA. This sample contains tens of thousands of distinct CDR3 sequences. Sequences were obtained from naive CXCR3- CD8+ T cells from blood. Subset defined: CD45RO-CCR7+CD27+CD95- naive CD8+ T cells lacking CXCR3 (TNR3-). Receptors were obtained from a human donor in good health. Some clones in this sample may be carry-over from other donors' samples.

This rearrangement joins TRBV2 to TRBJ2-7; TCRdb calls TRBD1, which cannot be checked without DNA. In germline, CDR1 is SNHLY, CDR2 FYNNEI. This CDR3 has 14 amino acids. The chain's CDR3 is CASSGTESPYEQYF.

The J gene is TRBJ2-7, the V gene TRBV28; TCRdb picks TRBD1, but there is no DNA to check that call. Germline CDR1 is MDHEN and CDR2 is SYDVKM. This CDR3 spans 11 amino acids. Here the CDR3 reads CASGGGYEQYF.

V is TRBV12-5 and J is TRBJ1-5; without DNA, the TCRdb call of TRBD1 cannot be checked. Per germline, CDR1 LGHNT and CDR2 FRNRAP. The CDR3 runs to 13 residues. CDR3 residues: CASGLGGDQPQHF.

V gene TRBV12-3 or TRBV12-4 combines with J gene TRBJ2-7. The CDR3 loop spans 12 amino acids. CDR3 region: CASSLAGFEQYF.

This rearrangement joins TRBV20-1 to TRBJ2-7. The CDR3 is made up of 12 amino acids. From germline, CDR1 is DFQATT and CDR2 SNEGSKA (reference sequence). The CDR3: CSARKSSYEQYF.

This rearrangement joins TRBV27 to TRBJ2-7; without DNA, the TCRdb call of TRBD1 cannot be checked. This CDR3 comprises 15 residues. In germline, CDR1 is MNHEY, CDR2 SMNVEV (reference sequence). This chain's CDR3 is CASSSMTGGFYEQYF.

The chain joins TRBV14 to TRBJ2-3; TCRdb lists TRBD2, though no DNA is available to test this call. The CDR3 covers 17 residues. From germline, CDR1 is SGHDN and CDR2 FVKESK. Here the CDR3 reads CASSPRPSSGAPDTQYF.

This chain connects TRBV5-1 to TRBJ2-3. This CDR3 region has 14 residues. Germline V CDR1 and CDR2: SGHRS, YFSETQ. Here the CDR3 reads CASSLAVGGDTQYF.

This chain uses TRBV28 with TRBJ2-3; the TCRdb D gene call, TRBD1, has no DNA to confirm it. Germline assignment: CDR1 MDHEN and CDR2 SYDVKM. The CDR3 runs to 16 residues. This CDR3 is CASSYRDRGSADTQYF.

The chain joins TRBV5-1 to TRBJ2-2. CDR3 length: 14 residues. CDR1 is SGHRS, CDR2 YFSETQ, per germline. CDR3 amino acids: CASSLKTGTGELFF.

The rearrangement joins TRBV28 to TRBJ2-7; TCRdb lists TRBD2, though no DNA is available to test this call. The CDR3 sequence is 14 residues long. The germline gives CDR1 MDHEN, CDR2 SYDVKM. Here the CDR3 reads CASSFLGGDYEQYF.

This rearrangement joins TRBV29-1 to TRBJ2-7; TCRdb picks TRBD1, but there is no DNA to check that call. Germline-derived CDR1 and CDR2 are SQVTM and ANQGSEA. The CDR3 spans 13 residues. The chain's CDR3 is CSVPGTGLERQYF.

The J gene is TRBJ2-1, the V gene TRBV11-2. The V gene's germline CDR1 is SGHAT and CDR2 FQNNGV. The CDR3 length is 14 residues. CDR3 amino acids: CASSFLTEINEQFF.

This sequence joins TRBV7-2 and TRBJ2-7; the D call of TRBD1 rests on TCRdb alone, since no DNA is present to check it. This CDR3 has 14 amino acids. Per germline, CDR1 SGHTA and CDR2 FQGNSA. CDR3 loop: CASSLEGQIYEQYF.

V and J are TRBV28 and TRBJ2-2; TCRdb gives TRBD1 as the D gene, but with no DNA this cannot be confirmed. This CDR3 is built from 14 residues. The germline V gene has CDR1 MDHEN and CDR2 SYDVKM. The CDR3 sequence: CASSLGALTGELFF.

The chain uses TRBV5-1 and TRBJ1-2. The CDR3 consists of 15 residues. CDR1 and CDR2 (germline): SGHRS, YFSETQ. The CDR3: CASSSGRLPNYGYTF.

This sequence joins TRBV12-3 or TRBV12-4 and TRBJ2-1. The CDR3 totals 12 residues. Here the CDR3 reads CASSFLANEQFF.

The rearrangement links TRBV7-9 to TRBJ1-1. The CDR3 is made up of 12 amino acids. Germline V gives CDR1 SEHNR, CDR2 FQNEAQ (reference sequence). The CDR3 sequence: CASSEFNTEAFF.

The CDR3 reads CAISDGSYEQYF. The chain joins TRBV10-3 to TRBJ2-7. The CDR3 contains 12 residues. Per germline, CDR1 ENHRY and CDR2 SYGVKD.

The chain is built from TRBV6-5 and TRBJ1-5. This CDR3 is 13 amino acids long. Germline V gene data show CDR1 as MNHEY and CDR2 as SVGAGI. The CDR3 region is CASSYSAFQPQHF.

CDR3 sequence reads: CASTPVGGAVDEQFF. The rearrangement joins TRBV12-3 or TRBV12-4 to TRBJ2-1; the TCRdb D gene call, TRBD1, has no DNA to confirm it. This CDR3 has 15 amino acids.

V usage is TRBV28 and J usage is TRBJ2-7; the TCRdb call, TRBD1, lacks DNA for checking. CDR3 length: 14 amino acids. Germline CDR1 reads MDHEN; CDR2 reads SYDVKM. The CDR3: CASSPRFRVYEQYF. The entire variable domain, with the rest obtained from reference TRBV28 and TRBJ2-7, is as follows: DVKVTQSSRYLVKRTGEKVFLECVQDMDHENMFWYRQDPGLGLRLIYFSYDVKMKEKGDIPEGYSVSREKKERFSLILESASTNQTSMYLCASSPRFRVYEQYFGPGTRLTVT.

The gene calls are TRBV7-9 and TRBJ1-2. This CDR3 has 15 residues. Germline V gene data show CDR1 as SEHNR and CDR2 as FQNEAQ (reference sequence). CDR3 loop: CASSSQTVDPSGYTF.

This rearrangement joins TRBV7-2 to TRBJ2-7. The CDR3 is 12 residues long. Germline CDR1 is SGHTA and CDR2 is FQGNSA. This CDR3 is CASSLVFYEQYF.

The V and J genes are TRBV6-5 and TRBJ2-3; TCRdb's assignment of TRBD1 cannot be checked, as there is no DNA. This CDR3 is 19 amino acids long. Germline values: CDR1 MNHEY, CDR2 SVGAGI. CDR3 loop: CASSYSSIDTGEGTDTQYF.

V is TRBV29-1 and J is TRBJ2-3; TCRdb's D call, TRBD1, is unchecked because there is no DNA. This CDR3 is 13 amino acids long. The germline V gene has CDR1 SQVTM and CDR2 ANQGSEA. CDR3 sequence: CSMIPGQVDTQYF.